Detailed here is one T cell receptor (beta chain). Its antigen is still unknown. Within one base of it there is no much larger clone, and no base qualities were kept. This record belongs to a study of tumor-infiltrating lymphocytes in localized non-small cell lung cancer listed by TCRdb under 2021. With respect to the entire study: Several histologies were represented in the cohort, which also included both smokers and never-smokers as well as patients whose samples were collected after neoadjuvant chemotherapy. Alongside flow cytometry, multiplex immunofluorescence, RNA-seq, exome sequencing and proteomics, TCR sequencing was applied to the same patients as one of several integrated assays. Resected tumor tissue and uninvolved lung tissue described as non-adjacent to the tumor were contributed by each patient, with both tissues obtained from the same patient. The overall ICON cohort comprised fewer than 170 surgical patients with localized non-small cell lung cancer whose tumors were resected. A total of 50 to 65 patients were included in the paired tumor versus uninvolved lung comparison of immunoSEQ T-cell fraction. The paper as a whole reports these results and caveats: No association of tumor T-cell fraction from TCR sequencing with recurrence-free survival was found (p = 0.61). No difference in TCR-derived T-cell fraction was observed between the flow cytometry-defined immunotypes IM1 (good prognosis) and IM2 (poor prognosis). Assay coverage varied across patients depending on available tissue quantity, so only a subset of the cohort had TCR sequencing. TCRbeta sequencing supported higher T cell infiltration in tumors than in uninvolved lung tissue, consistent with immunofluorescence CD3 counts. Because different assays used different pieces of the same tissue, technical variation could not be distinguished from intratumor heterogeneity.

The first patient joined ICON in 2016, and enrollment wrapped up when the last patient was enrolled in late 2018. Fresh tumor and matched uninvolved tissue for in-depth immune analyses, including TCR sequencing, were collected from a subcohort of under 85 patients. TCR sequencing was performed on DNA isolated from bulk tissue, without cell sorting. The immunoSEQ assay used for TCR sequencing gave the T-cell fraction in both tumor and uninvolved lung tissue. Processing in the source paper ran as follows. For survival analysis, patients were divided into high (upper tertile) and low (lower two tertiles) T-cell fraction groups, which were compared by log-rank test. A signed-rank test was used to test differences in T-cell fraction between paired tumor and uninvolved lung samples. TCRdb re-hosts the immuneACCESS table, in-frame sequences only. Its copies lack some clones; in the studies checked, an unresolved V gene accounts for under half of them, and the cause for the rest is not known. The V and J calls and clone size come from that table; D and trimming were worked out from the DNA. In all, the sample holds approximately 17,000 clones, and around 73% of those were seen once. Around 4.7% of the sample goes to the ten largest clones.

Unmatched junction bases come to 8, with V trimmed by 4 bases and J by 14 bases. CDR1 and CDR2, looked up from the germline V gene, are SGHRS and YFSETQ. There are 14 amino acids in the CDR3, from cysteine to phenylalanine inclusive. Here the CDR3 DNA is all that survives: 42 bases in frame from base 1. Sequencing used lung tumor tissue. This sequence was found in a human donor with non-small cell lung cancer. Recombination linked TRBV5-1 to TRBJ2-1; 14 junctional bases match TRBD2. The CDR3 corresponds to CASSLWTSGGSEFF. The DNA sequence reads TGCGCCAGCAGCCTGTGGACTAGCGGGGGGTCGGAGTTCTTC.